This is a list of T cell receptor beta chains from one sample in a study of blood T cell repertoires in COVID-19. Profiled with immunoSEQ multiplex PCR; TCRdb holds only in-frame clones, not every one. The table shows about 430,000 clones, with 70% to 90% occurring only once. The specimen was PBMCs or T cells enriched from blood (not recorded which). The receptors shown here come from a woman between 18 and 29 years old who had been exposed to COVID-19. Each CDR3 is given with its conserved first and last residue. A D gene is named only where the DNA matches it firmly. Not all rows give a size; the values are once, few, many and, for expanded clones, a class.

TRBV2	-	TRBD1	TRBJ1-1	TGTGCCAGCAGCCGCGGGACAGGGGGCCGGGTGGGCACTGAAGCTTTCTTT	CASSRGTGGRVGTEAFF
TRBV7-2	-	-	TRBJ2-1	TGTGCCAGCAGCCCCAGGGGATCGGACAATGAGCAGTTCTTC	CASSPRGSDNEQFF
TRBV13	-	-	TRBJ1-2	TGTGCCAGCAGCTTAGTGGTGGGGTCTCAGGCAGAGGGCGAATATGGCTACACCTTC	CASSLVVGSQAEGEYGYTF
TRBV2	-	TRBD1	TRBJ1-1	TGTGCCAGCAGCGTAGACAGGGGAGTGACTGAAGCTTTCTTT	CASSVDRGVTEAFF
TRBV7-9	-	-	TRBJ1-6	TGTGCCAGCAGCCCTCGACAGGATTCACCCCTCCACTTT	CASSPRQDSPLHF
TRBV4-1	-	TRBD1	TRBJ2-3	TGCGCCAGCAGCCACGCGGACAGGGGGAGTTTGGATACGCAGTATTTT	CASSHADRGSLDTQYF
TRBV27	-	-	TRBJ2-2	TGTGCCAGCAGTATACGGATGACAGCCACGAACACCGGGGAGCTGTTTTTT	CASSIRMTATNTGELFF
TRBV12-5	-	-	TRBJ1-1	TGTGCTAGTGGTTTGGTCTCACGTTCAGGGAACACTGAAGCTTTCTTT	CASGLVSRSGNTEAFF
TRBV28	-	-	TRBJ2-1	TGTGCCAGCAGTTCCCCCGGGGTCTATAATGAGCAGTTCTTC	CASSSPGVYNEQFF
TRBV10-3	once	TRBD2	TRBJ2-7	TGTGCCATCAGTGGCGGGGGTTACGAGCAGTACTTC	CAISGGGYEQYF
TRBV4-3	-	TRBD1	TRBJ1-2	TGCGCCAGCAGCCAGGACAGGAATACCAACTATGGCTACACCTTC	CASSQDRNTNYGYTF
TRBV6-4	-	-	TRBJ2-6	TGTGCCAGCAGTGACTCAGGGGGCTCTGGGGCCAACGTCCTGACTTTC	CASSDSGGSGANVLTF
TRBV28	-	TRBD2	TRBJ2-5	TGTGCCAGCAGTTTCTACGGGGGGTTGGAGGAGACCCAGTACTTC	CASSFYGGLEETQYF
TRBV5-4	-	-	TRBJ1-4	TGTGCCAGCAGCTTGGCCCTGGGGGCTAACGAAAAACTGTTTTTT	CASSLALGANEKLFF
TRBV28	-	TRBD2	TRBJ2-5	TGTGCCAGCAGTTTCCTAGCGGGGGGCCCCCGACAGACCCAGTACTTC	CASSFLAGGPRQTQYF
TRBV7-2	-	-	TRBJ2-7	TGTGCCAGCAGCTCGCAGGGTCCTCCCTACGAGCAGTACTTC	CASSSQGPPYEQYF
TRBV11-2	-	TRBD1	TRBJ1-1	TGTGCCAGCAGCCCAAGATTGGGACAGCCCAACACTGAAGCTTTCTTT	CASSPRLGQPNTEAFF
TRBV9	-	TRBD1	TRBJ1-2	TGTGCCAGCAGCGTCGGACAGGGTAGCTACACCTTC	CASSVGQGSYTF
TRBV7-8	-	-	TRBJ2-7	TGTGCCAGCAGCCAACAATTCGGGACTGATACCTACGAGCAGTACTTC	CASSQQFGTDTYEQYF
TRBV27	-	-	TRBJ2-7	TGTGCCAGCAGAACAACAGGGTACGAGCAGTACTTC	CASRTTGYEQYF
TRBV6-5	-	-	TRBJ1-1	TGTGCCAGCGGGAGCGGCATGAACACTGAAGCTTTCTTT	CASGSGMNTEAFF
TRBV9	-	-	TRBJ2-5	TGTGCCAGCAGCCTTAGCGGACAACAAGAGACCCAGTACTTC	CASSLSGQQETQYF
TRBV7-8	-	-	TRBJ2-1	TGTGCCAGCAGCTTAGTTCGAGGAAATGAGCAGTTCTTC	CASSLVRGNEQFF
TRBV19	-	TRBD1	TRBJ2-1	TGTGCCAGTAAAGGGGGCCAGAGTGAGCAGTTCTTC	CASKGGQSEQFF
TRBV28	few	-	TRBJ1-1	TGTGCCAGCAGCCCGGCAGGGGTGAACACTGAAGCTTTCTTT	CASSPAGVNTEAFF
TRBV27	-	TRBD2	TRBJ2-7	TGTGCCAGCAGTTTATCTAGCGGGACTTCGCGTTACGAGCAGTACTTC	CASSLSSGTSRYEQYF
TRBV2	-	-	TRBJ1-5	TGTGCCAGCAGTGTCGGTTTTGTCTACAGGGCTGGCAATCAGCCCCAGCATTTT	CASSVGFVYRAGNQPQHF
TRBV5-1	-	TRBD1	TRBJ1-2	TGCGCCAGCTCTGGGGCCCCAGGGGGCCGTGATCCTAACTATGGCTACACCTTC	CASSGAPGGRDPNYGYTF
TRBV6-2/TRBV6-3	once	-	TRBJ1-1	TGTGCCAGCAGTCTGGGGGGGGGAAGAACTGAAGCTTTCTTT	CASSLGGGRTEAFF
TRBV11-2	-	TRBD1	TRBJ1-4	TGTGCCAGCAGCTTCAGGGGACAGGGGTCTGAAAAACTGTTTTTT	CASSFRGQGSEKLFF
TRBV7-9	-	TRBD1	TRBJ2-7	TGTGCCAGCAGCCAGCCTCCGGGACAGGGCCACTACGAGCAGTACTTC	CASSQPPGQGHYEQYF
TRBV7-9	-	-	TRBJ2-2	TGTGCCAGCAGCCTAACTACCGGGGAGCTGTTTTTT	CASSLTTGELFF
TRBV6-5	-	-	TRBJ1-2	TGTGCCAGCAGTTACCTCAGTTTCTATGGCTACACCTTC	CASSYLSFYGYTF
TRBV30	-	-	TRBJ2-7	TGTGCCTGGAGTGTAAGGGGCCAAGGGTCCCTCTACGAGCAGTACTTC	CAWSVRGQGSLYEQYF
TRBV15	-	TRBD1	TRBJ2-2	TGTGCCACCAGCAGAGGCCAAGACAGGGTTCGGGCCGGGGAGCTGTTTTTT	CATSRGQDRVRAGELFF
TRBV5-1	-	-	TRBJ1-1	TGCGCCAGCACCCTGGGGGGGTTCATGAACACTGAAGCTTTCTTT	CASTLGGFMNTEAFF
TRBV7-3	-	-	TRBJ1-1	TGTGCCAGCAGCTTAAGCAGGGGAGACACTGAAGCTTTCTTT	CASSLSRGDTEAFF
TRBV29-1	-	TRBD2	TRBJ2-1	TGCAGCGTTCAGGCTGGGGGGACTAGCTACAATGAGCAGTTCTTC	CSVQAGGTSYNEQFF
TRBV6-2/TRBV6-3	-	TRBD1	TRBJ1-5	TGTGCCAGCAGTCTAACCGGGACAGGGCAGGGTAGCAATCAGCCCCAGCATTTT	CASSLTGTGQGSNQPQHF
TRBV14	-	-	TRBJ1-2	TGTGCCAGCAGCCTTTTGACAAGGGGGATGGGCTACACCTTC	CASSLLTRGMGYTF
TRBV28	-	TRBD1	TRBJ1-1	TGTGCCAGTTTCCACAGGGGGCATACTGAAGCTTTCTTT	CASFHRGHTEAFF
TRBV12-5	-	TRBD1	TRBJ2-2	TGTGCTAGTGGTTCGCAGGGGGCGCGGGACACCGGGGAGCTGTTTTTT	CASGSQGARDTGELFF
TRBV5-5	-	TRBD1	TRBJ2-5	TGTGCCAGCAGCGTTGACAGGGGGCCGGTTTCGTCCCAGTACTTC	CASSVDRGPVSSQYF
TRBV14	-	TRBD2	TRBJ2-7	TGTGCCAGCAGCACGCAAGCGGGGGCCCGGTACGAGCAGTACTTC	CASSTQAGARYEQYF
TRBV27	few	-	TRBJ1-1	TGTGCCAGCAGTTTGGTGGGGGGAAATACTGAAGCTTTCTTT	CASSLVGGNTEAFF
TRBV15	-	TRBD1	TRBJ2-1	TGTGCCACCAGCGGGGACTTGGGTGGGACAGGGTCCTACAATGAGCAGTTCTTC	CATSGDLGGTGSYNEQFF
TRBV18	-	TRBD1	TRBJ1-2	TGTGCCAGTTCGGGACAGGGATCCTACACCTTC	CASSGQGSYTF
TRBV11-3	-	-	TRBJ2-1	TGTGCCAGCAGCTTAGGTCAGGGGGGGCAGTTCTTC	CASSLGQGGQFF
TRBV19	once	-	TRBJ2-1	TGTGCCAGTAGTATAAGACGGGGGGAGCAGTTCTTC	CASSIRRGEQFF
TRBV11-1	-	TRBD2	TRBJ2-2	TGTGCCAGCAGCTTAGCTTGGGCGGGAGGGACTTCGAACACCGGGGAGCTGTTTTTT	CASSLAWAGGTSNTGELFF
TRBV6-1	-	TRBD2	TRBJ2-7	TGTGCCAGCAGTGAAGCTATGGGACTAGCAGTGTACGAGCAGTACTTC	CASSEAMGLAVYEQYF
TRBV4-1	-	-	TRBJ1-1	TGCGCCAGCAGCCCCCCTGGGGGGGAGGACACTGAAGCTTTCTTT	CASSPPGGEDTEAFF